Presented here are 5 T cell receptor beta chains from one specimen sequenced in a study of type 1 regulatory T cells. What these receptors recognize is not known. MiXCR, run by TCRdb on the reads, gives a single entry per CDR3 protein. Here the sample spans roughly 46,000 distinct CDR3 sequences, approximately 12% being singletons. The sample comprised cultured non-Tr1 T cells, either the whole culture or a sorted T cell fraction (not recorded which). Receptor source: a human donor in good health.

This clonotype was seen many times. This chain connects TRBV7-2 to TRBJ1-1, with TRBD1 matching over 7 bases. V was clipped by 8 bases and J by 0 bases; unmatched bases: 12. The CDR3 runs 16 residues. Germline V gene data show CDR1 as SGHTA and CDR2 as FQGNSA. CDR3 in amino acids: CASCRDSTFMNTEAFF. CDR3 in DNA: TGTGCCAGCTGTAGGGACAGCACTTTCATGAACACTGAAGCTTTCTTT.

This clonotype was recorded many times. V usage is TRBV10-3 and J usage is TRBJ2-5, with 9 bases matching TRBD2. This CDR3 is 14 amino acids long. After removal of 3 bases from V and 4 bases from J, the junction contained 3 bases not matched to a gene. Germline V gives CDR1 ENHRY, CDR2 SYGVKD. This CDR3 reads CAISESTSGETQYF. DNA of the CDR3: TGTGCCATCAGTGAATCGACTAGCGGAGAGACCCAGTACTTC.

This clonotype was observed many times. In nucleotides, the CDR3 is TGTGCCATCAGCTCAGTAACTCCTTACGAGCAGTACTTC. Encoded protein: CAISSVTPYEQYF. The rearrangement links TRBV10-3 to TRBJ2-7, with D uncertain. CDR3 size: 13 residues. V lost 6 bases to trimming and J lost 4 bases, with 13 bases between them. Germline CDR1 reads ENHRY; CDR2 reads SYGVKD.

The chain joins TRBV20-1 to TRBJ1-4; possibly TRBD1 for D (5 bases). Germline loops: CDR1 DFQATT, CDR2 SNEGSKA (reference sequence). Trimming stripped 3 bases from V and 7 bases from J, with 9 bases between. The CDR3 covers 12 residues. CDR3 loop: CSARSGGEKLFF. DNA of the CDR3: TGCAGTGCTAGGTCCGGGGGTGAAAAACTGTTTTTT.

V and J are TRBV11-2 and TRBJ2-5; no clear D. Deletions cut 5 bases from V and 4 bases from J, with 14 bases between. CDR1 is SGHAT and CDR2 is FQNNGV in the germline V gene. This CDR3 has 14 amino acids. The DNA of the CDR3 is TGTGCCAGCAGCCCCATTCTAATGGGAGAGACCCAGTACTTC. This encodes CASSPILMGETQYF. Using reference TRBV11-2 and TRBJ2-5 for the parts outside the CDR3, the full variable domain is EAGVAQSPRYKIIEKRQSVAFWCNPISGHATLYWYQQILGQGPKLLIQFQNNGVVDDSQLPKDRFSAERLKGVDSTLKIQPAKLEDSAVYLCASSPILMGETQYFGPGTRLLVL.